These 23 T cell receptor beta chains were sequenced from one sample in a study of blood T cell repertoires in COVID-19 (dated by TCRdb to the early 2020s). The method behind the library was the immunoSEQ multiplex PCR assay. The source is immuneACCESS, and TCRdb retained only in-frame sequences with V and J called. Part of the clones is not carried over; for the studies checked, unresolved V genes explain less than half of this, and the remainder is unexplained. The sample table contains around 120,000 clones; only one count was recorded for nearly 90% of them. Clones ranked in the top ten supply roughly 4% of the sample. Sample: peripheral blood. The receptors originated from a woman aged 60-70 years with COVID-19, enrolled during active disease.

The rearrangement uses TRBV29-1 and TRBJ1-1, with D maybe TRBD1 (5 bases). V lost 4 bases and J lost 0, with 9 bases in between. The CDR3 covers 13 residues. Germline V gene lookup returns CDR1 SQVTM and CDR2 ANQGSEA. CDR3 bases: TGCAGCGTTGCGGGGGTTTTGAACACTGAAGCTTTCTTT. It yields the protein CSVAGVLNTEAFF. The entire variable domain, with the rest obtained from reference TRBV29-1 and TRBJ1-1, is as follows: SAVISQKPSRDICQRGTSLTIQCQVDSQVTMMFWYRQQPGQSLTLIATANQGSEATYESGFVIDKFPISRPNLTFSTLTVSNMSPEDSSIYLCSVAGVLNTEAFFGQGTRLTVV.

The genes are TRBV3-1 (or the pseudogene TRBV3-2) and TRBJ1-5; D is perhaps TRBD1 (6 bases). V was clipped by 1 base and J by 9 bases, with 13 bases between them. CDR3 length: 14 residues. Per the germline V gene, CDR1 is LGHDT and CDR2 is YNNKEL (reference sequence). CDR3 bases: TGTGCCAGCAGCCAAGGACAGGTGATATGGCCCCAGCATTTT. This gives the protein CASSQGQVIWPQHF.

This clone is a singleton in its sample. The chain uses TRBV21-1 and TRBJ2-1; the DNA was not used to check the table's D call, TRBD1. TRBV21-1 is an annotated pseudogene. The CDR3 is 12 amino acids. The DNA of the CDR3 is TGTGCCAGCAGGGGACAGACTCATTTTAGGTTCTTC. This sequence encodes CASRGQTHFRFF.

This chain connects TRBV5-1 to TRBJ2-3; 10 nucleotides agree with TRBD1. V dropped 4 bases and J dropped 1; count of bases not matched to a gene: 9. Germline V gene lookup returns CDR1 SGHRS and CDR2 YFSETQ. The CDR3 is made up of 17 amino acids. CDR3 amino acids: CASSASGTGVRTDTQYF. The CDR3 region has the DNA TGCGCCAGCAGCGCATCCGGGACAGGGGTCCGCACAGATACGCAGTATTTT.

The chain recombines TRBV3-1 (or the pseudogene TRBV3-2) with TRBJ1-1; D call uncertain. This CDR3 is 20 amino acids long. CDR1 and CDR2 from the germline V gene are LGHDT and YNNKEL (reference sequence). Trimming stripped 1 base from V and 0 bases from J, with 24 bases between. DNA of the CDR3: TGTGCCAGCAGCCAAGTGTGCCGTGGCAGTGGAACTAGAGTGAACACTGAAGCTTTCTTT. Its protein product is CASSQVCRGSGTRVNTEAFF.

This chain connects TRBV6-5 to TRBJ2-7, with a possible D match to TRBD2 (6 bases). The length of the CDR3 is 14 residues. Per the germline V gene, CDR1 is MNHEY and CDR2 is SVGAGI. The V end lost 2 bases, the J end lost 1 base, and 9 bases lay between the germline ends. The CDR3 DNA reads as TGTGCCAGCAGTTACGGTGGGGGGTCCTACGAGCAGTACTTC. Amino acid sequence: CASSYGGGSYEQYF.

This clone was seen once. The CDR3 bases are TGTGCCAGCAGCTATATGGGACAGGGTAATTCACCCCTCCACTTT. Protein: CASSYMGQGNSPLHF. The chain carries TRBV7-3 and TRBJ1-6; TRBD1 matches 9 bases. The V and J ends lost 4 bases and 6 bases, in that order; junction bases with no gene match: 4. The CDR3 sequence is 15 residues long. From germline, CDR1 is SGHTA and CDR2 FQGTGA.

The V call is TRBV4-2, the J call TRBJ2-7; the D is unclear. The CDR3 extends over 14 amino acids. Germline V gives CDR1 LGHNA, CDR2 YNFKEQ. Deletions cut 4 bases from V and 2 bases from J, with 12 bases between. CDR3 residues: CASSREVRTYEQYF. In DNA form, the CDR3 reads TGTGCCAGCAGCCGAGAGGTGCGAACCTACGAGCAGTACTTC.

The gene calls are TRBV5-1 and TRBJ2-7, with 8 bases aligning to TRBD2. V lost 0 bases and J lost 2; bases outside the gene matches: 7. The germline V gene encodes CDR1 SGHRS and CDR2 YFSETQ. The length of the CDR3 is 16 residues. Written as DNA, the CDR3 is TGCGCCAGCAGCTTGGCCGGCGGGGGGAGTACCTACGAGCAGTACTTC. Translation: CASSLAGGGSTYEQYF.

The rearrangement uses TRBV7-3 and TRBJ2-2; a weak D match, TRBD1 (6 bases). CDR1 and CDR2 from the germline V gene are SGHTA and FQGTGA. The CDR3 has 15 residues. The V end lost 4 bases, the J end lost 2 bases, and 11 bases lay between the germline ends. The CDR3: CASSSRDTNTGELFF. CDR3 bases: TGTGCCAGCAGCTCCCGGGACACCAACACCGGGGAGCTGTTTTTT.

The count of this clone is one. The DNA of the CDR3 is TGTGCCAGCTCACTGGGACAGGGTGGCTATGGCTACACCTTC. Protein: CASSLGQGGYGYTF. The chain employs TRBV18 and TRBJ1-2; 9 nucleotides line up with TRBD1. The V gene end was trimmed by 4 bases and the J gene end by 4 bases; junction bases not matched to a gene: 4. There are 14 residues in the CDR3. In germline, CDR1 is KGHSH, CDR2 LQKENI.

The rearrangement joins TRBV28 to TRBJ1-1; the D gene is possibly TRBD1 (6 bases). V lost 7 bases to trimming and J lost 0 bases, with 12 bases between them. Germline V gene lookup returns CDR1 MDHEN and CDR2 SYDVKM. The CDR3 is 14 amino acids. In nucleotides, the CDR3 is TGTGCCAGCATCAAGGACAGCATGAACACTGAAGCTTTCTTT. Its protein product is CASIKDSMNTEAFF. Full variable domain (rest looked up from reference TRBV28 and TRBJ1-1): DVKVTQSSRYLVKRTGEKVFLECVQDMDHENMFWYRQDPGLGLRLIYFSYDVKMKEKGDIPEGYSVSREKKERFSLILESASTNQTSMYLCASIKDSMNTEAFFGQGTRLTVV.

The chain employs TRBV7-2 and TRBJ1-2; maybe TRBD1 (5 bases). The CDR3 has 13 residues. The germline V and J ends were trimmed by 1 base and 6 bases, with 9 bases remaining between them. Germline V gene lookup returns CDR1 SGHTA and CDR2 FQGNSA. The CDR3 reads CASSLVPGHGYTF. Here the CDR3 DNA reads TGTGCCAGCAGCTTAGTGCCAGGGCATGGCTACACCTTC. The full variable domain, completed using reference TRBV7-2 and TRBJ1-2, is GAGVSQSPSNKVTEKGKDVELRCDPISGHTALYWYRQSLGQGLEFLIYFQGNSAPDKSGLPSDRFSAERTGGSVSTLTIQRTQQEDSAVYLCASSLVPGHGYTFGSGTRLTVV.

V and J are TRBV27 and TRBJ1-1, with D tentatively TRBD1 (6 bases). The CDR3 sequence is 13 residues long. V dropped 1 base and J dropped 8 bases, with 11 bases sitting between them. The germline CDR1 and CDR2 sequences are MNHEY and SMNVEV (reference sequence). The CDR3 loop is CASSLLGHTEAFF. The CDR3 nucleotides read TGTGCCAGCAGTTTATTGGGACATACCGAAGCTTTCTTT.

This sequence joins TRBV9 and TRBJ2-7; perhaps TRBD1 as D (6 bases). Germline assignment: CDR1 SGDLS and CDR2 YYNGEE. Trimming cost V 0 bases and J 2 bases, with 9 bases left between them. This CDR3 is 14 amino acids long. This chain's CDR3 is CASSVGAGAYEQYF. CDR3 in DNA: TGTGCCAGCAGCGTAGGGGCAGGGGCCTACGAGCAGTACTTC.

This chain links TRBV9 with TRBJ2-7; possible D gene TRBD1, 5 bases. V was cut by 1 base and J by 6 bases, with 26 bases left in between. The germline gives CDR1 SGDLS, CDR2 YYNGEE. The CDR3 is 18 residues long. CDR3 residues: CASSVSGVVRDDYGEQYF. The CDR3 DNA reads as TGTGCCAGCAGCGTATCAGGTGTTGTCAGGGATGATTATGGCGAGCAGTACTTC.

V and J are TRBV5-1 and TRBJ2-7; 7 bases are shared with TRBD1. V shed 2 bases and J 3 bases; nucleotides not matched to a gene: 8. Germline CDR1 reads SGHRS; CDR2 reads YFSETQ. CDR3 length: 15 amino acids. This CDR3 is CASSLPGQRNYEQYF. CDR3 sequence (DNA): TGCGCCAGCAGCTTACCGGGACAGCGGAACTACGAGCAGTACTTC.

The V and J genes are TRBV5-1 and TRBJ2-2, with 7 bases that match TRBD1. Trimming took 2 bases from V and 4 from J; bases not matched to a gene: 5. The CDR3 is 15 residues long. Germline CDR1 and CDR2: SGHRS and YFSETQ. CDR3 region: CASSFQGGLTGELFF. The CDR3 DNA sequence: TGCGCCAGCAGCTTCCAAGGGGGCCTCACCGGGGAGCTGTTTTTT.

As for this clone: This specimen includes other DNA sequences encoding the same CDR3. The genes are TRBV7-9 and TRBJ1-2; 9 nucleotides match TRBD1. This CDR3 spans 14 amino acids. Germline loops: CDR1 SEHNR, CDR2 FQNEAQ (reference sequence). V lost 1 base and J lost 8; bases outside the gene matches: 5. CDR3 nucleotides: TGTGCCAGCAGCTTAGACAGGGGGCTCGGCGGCTACACCTTC. Residues: CASSLDRGLGGYTF.

This chain connects TRBV21-1 to TRBJ1-5; TRBD1 was called by the table and not checked on the DNA. TRBV21-1 is noted as a pseudogene. The CDR3 contains 16 residues. The CDR3, as DNA: TGTGCCAGCAGCCGCCGGGACAGGGGGTGTAATCAGCCCCAGCATTTT. Translating gives CASSRRDRGCNQPQHF.

This chain links TRBV24-1 with TRBJ2-5; D remains ambiguous. CDR1 KGHDR and CDR2 SFDVKD come from the germline V gene. This CDR3 has 11 amino acids. Trimming cost V 8 bases and J 5 bases, with 8 bases left between them. The CDR3 sequence: CATIFRETQYF. The CDR3 bases are TGTGCCACCATATTCAGGGAGACCCAGTACTTC.

The chain carries TRBV4-2 and TRBJ2-7, with D possibly being TRBD1 (5 bases). The CDR3 runs 18 residues. Trimming took 3 bases from V and 4 from J, leaving 25 bases between them. Germline CDR1 reads LGHNA; CDR2 reads YNFKEQ. CDR3 sequence: CASSQTERPTSGIYEQYF. CDR3 DNA sequence: TGTGCCAGCAGCCAGACCGAACGCCCGACTTCAGGGATTTACGAGCAGTACTTC.

V is TRBV6-2 or TRBV6-3 and J is TRBJ2-3, with TRBD2 matching over 8 bases. Germline assignment: CDR1 MNHEY and CDR2 SVGEGT. The J segment lost 3 bases and the V segment lost 7 bases, leaving 12 bases of the junction unmatched. The CDR3 length is 16 residues. In DNA form, the CDR3 reads TGTGCCAGCACCCCGGCGTGGCGGGGGGTTACAGATACGCAGTATTTT. Its translation is CASTPAWRGVTDTQYF.